The 30 T cell receptor beta chains below all came from one sample that was sequenced in a study of T cells in pancreatic ductal adenocarcinoma. Surgery without prior neoadjuvant therapy was the treatment of the selected pancreatic ductal adenocarcinoma patients. The protocol was immunoSEQ multiplex PCR, while the TCRdb copy is restricted to in-frame clones and leaves out a portion. This sample has roughly 100,000 clones, with about 95% found just once. Sequencing was carried out using PBMCs. These receptors all come from a human donor with pancreatic ductal adenocarcinoma.

The rearrangement joins TRBV15 to TRBJ1-5; the D is unclear. Germline V gene sequence: CDR1 LNHNV, CDR2 YYDKDF (reference sequence). V shed 0 bases and J shed 7 bases, with 13 bases lying between them. The CDR3 runs to 15 residues. CDR3 in DNA: TGTGCCACCAGCAGAGATTTGGTAGAAAGCCAGCCCCAGCATTTT. Translating gives CATSRDLVESQPQHF. Full variable domain (remainder filled in from reference TRBV15 and TRBJ1-5): DAMVIQNPRYQVTQFGKPVTLSCSQTLNHNVMYWYQQKSSQAPKLLFHYYDKDFNNEADTPDNFQSRRPNTSFCFLDIRSPGLGDTAMYLCATSRDLVESQPQHFGDGTRLSIL.

The rearrangement uses TRBV9 and TRBJ1-4, with 8 nucleotides matching TRBD1. J gave up 8 bases and V 3 bases, and 9 bases lay outside the gene matches. CDR1 and CDR2 from the germline V gene are SGDLS and YYNGEE. The CDR3 has 15 residues. CDR3 protein: CASSARDRGAEKLFF. The CDR3 nucleotides are TGTGCCAGCAGCGCGAGAGACAGGGGAGCGGAAAAACTGTTTTTT.

This clone was observed a single time. For the CDR3, the DNA is TGTGCCAGCAGCGGGACTTTGTACCAAGAGACCCAGTACTTC. The encoded protein is CASSGTLYQETQYF. The chain uses TRBV25-1 and TRBJ2-5; tentative D call: TRBD2 (6 bases). From germline, CDR1 is MGHDK and CDR2 SYGVNS. V was pared by 6 bases and J by 0 bases, with 11 bases between. The CDR3 totals 14 residues.

J is TRBJ2-1 and V is TRBV10-3; perhaps TRBD1 as D (6 bases). The germline gives CDR1 ENHRY, CDR2 SYGVKD. Trimming left V 4 bases short and J 8 bases short, with 12 bases between. CDR3 length equals 13 residues. The CDR3 DNA reads TGTGCCATCAGTGGGCCACAGGGCCATGAGCAGTTCTTC. Amino acids: CAISGPQGHEQFF.

The V and J genes are TRBV18 and TRBJ2-5; D is uncertain. Per germline, CDR1 KGHSH and CDR2 LQKENI. The CDR3 is 13 residues long. Trimming cost V 2 bases and J 1 base, with 5 bases left between them. CDR3 protein: CASSPGSQETQYF. CDR3 in DNA: TGTGCCAGCTCACCAGGCAGCCAAGAGACCCAGTACTTC.

The V gene is TRBV10-2, the J gene TRBJ2-5; D not certain. Per the germline V gene, CDR1 is WSHSY and CDR2 is SAAADI. The CDR3 extends over 13 amino acids. Trimming shortened V by 4 bases and J by 5 bases, and 11 bases separated the two germline ends. CDR3 sequence reads: CASSALKEETQYF. The DNA of the CDR3 is TGCGCCAGCAGTGCACTCAAGGAGGAGACCCAGTACTTC.

The chain links TRBV15 to TRBJ2-3, with 7 bases identical to TRBD2. Trimming removed 4 bases from V and 0 bases from J; junction bases left unmatched: 13. CDR1 and CDR2 from the germline V gene are LNHNV and YYDKDF (reference sequence). CDR3 length: 18 residues. The CDR3 reads CATSTSLGGSGSTDTQYF. CDR3 nucleotides: TGTGCCACCAGCACATCCCTAGGTGGTAGCGGGAGCACAGATACGCAGTATTTT.

The chain joins TRBV30 to TRBJ2-1; D perhaps matches TRBD2 (5 bases). The CDR3 runs 13 residues. Trimming pared 0 bases from V and 12 bases from J, leaving 15 bases between. Germline assignment: CDR1 GTSNPN and CDR2 SVGIG (reference sequence). CDR3 protein: CAWSVKEAGMQFF. Here the CDR3 DNA reads TGTGCCTGGAGTGTAAAAGAGGCGGGCATGCAGTTCTTC.

V usage is TRBV2 and J usage is TRBJ1-5, with 8 bases that match TRBD1. V was clipped by 4 bases and J by 5 bases; unmatched bases: 1. Germline CDR1 reads SNHLY; CDR2 reads FYNNEI. The CDR3 spans 13 residues. The CDR3 DNA follows: TGTGCCAGCAGTGGGGACAGGCATCAGCCCCAGCATTTT. Residues: CASSGDRHQPQHF.

The V call is TRBV12-2, the J call TRBJ2-2; the table calls TRBD2, which could not be checked here. TRBV12-2 is designated a pseudogene. The CDR3 spans 21 residues. CDR3 in amino acids: CASRFYGAGTSGRAGTGELFF. CDR3 bases: TGTGCAAGTCGCTTCTATGGGGCCGGGACTAGCGGGAGGGCGGGAACCGGGGAGCTGTTTTTT.

V and J are TRBV2 and TRBJ1-1; D not resolved. The V end was cut by 4 bases, the J end by 7 bases, with 19 bases between. Germline V CDR1 and CDR2: SNHLY, FYNNEI. The CDR3 totals 15 residues. CDR3 sequence (DNA): TGTGCCAGCAGTGCGAGGGCAGCCGACCGGGGTGAAGCTTTCTTT. Protein product: CASSARAADRGEAFF.

The chain has TRBV28 and TRBJ1-1, with 7 bases aligning to TRBD1. With 0 bases clipped from V and 1 base from J, the junction kept 8 bases outside the gene matches. The germline gives CDR1 MDHEN, CDR2 SYDVKM. The CDR3 is made up of 17 amino acids. In nucleotides, the CDR3 is TGTGCCAGCAGTTTATGGGGAAGAAGGACAGGGAACACTGAAGCTTTCTTT. Its protein product is CASSLWGRRTGNTEAFF.

The chain joins TRBV7-9 to TRBJ2-3; 10 bases are shared with TRBD2. J gave up 1 base and V 10 bases, and 5 bases lay outside the gene matches. The V gene's germline CDR1 is SEHNR and CDR2 FQNEAQ (reference sequence). This CDR3 is built from 14 residues. The CDR3 region is CATAGTSGTDTQYF. The DNA of the CDR3 is TGTGCCACCGCCGGGACTAGCGGCACAGATACGCAGTATTTT.

The genes are TRBV7-6 and TRBJ1-4; D unresolved. The V end lost 1 base, the J end lost 0 bases, and 3 bases lay between the germline ends. Germline V CDR1 and CDR2: SGHVS, FNYEAQ. The CDR3 consists of 14 residues. This CDR3 is CASSLGATNEKLFF. DNA for the CDR3: TGTGCCAGCAGCTTAGGAGCAACTAATGAAAAACTGTTTTTT.

CDR3 sequence reads: CASSLSGETQYF. In DNA form, the CDR3 reads TGTGCCAGCAGCTTAAGCGGAGAGACCCAGTACTTC. The V and J genes are TRBV7-6 and TRBJ2-5; the D gene is possibly TRBD2 (5 bases). V lost 2 bases, J lost 4 bases, and 5 bases lay in between. The CDR3 has 12 residues. Germline CDR1 and CDR2: SGHVS and FNYEAQ.

The V and J genes are TRBV15 and TRBJ2-5; 7 bases are a match to TRBD1. Germline V gene data show CDR1 as LNHNV and CDR2 as YYDKDF (reference sequence). V lost 1 base and J lost 5; bases outside the gene matches: 7. The CDR3 is 15 amino acids. Written as DNA, the CDR3 is TGTGCCACCAGCAGAGTGACAGGGTTGGATGAGACCCAGTACTTC. It specifies CATSRVTGLDETQYF.

V is TRBV19 and J is TRBJ2-2; no clear D gene. CDR1 is LNHDA and CDR2 is SQIVND in the germline V gene (reference sequence). The V and J ends lost 5 bases and 7 bases respectively, with 11 bases between them. This CDR3 has 13 residues. This CDR3 reads CASSGPVNGELFF. CDR3 in DNA: TGTGCCAGTAGTGGGCCGGTGAACGGGGAGCTGTTTTTT. Complete variable domain (other parts from reference TRBV19 and TRBJ2-2): DGGITQSPKYLFRKEGQNVTLSCEQNLNHDAMYWYRQDPGQGLRLIYYSQIVNDFQKGDIAEGYSVSREKKESFPLTVTSAQKNPTAFYLCASSGPVNGELFFGEGSRLTVL.

V is TRBV21-1 and J is TRBJ2-2; the table calls TRBD2, which could not be checked here. TRBV21-1 is annotated as a pseudogene. The CDR3 has 15 amino acids. CDR3 sequence (DNA): TGTGCCAGCAGAGGAGGAAGGCCAAACACCGGGGAGCTGTTTTTT. This codes for CASRGGRPNTGELFF.

The genes are TRBV2 and TRBJ2-2; a possible D gene is TRBD2 (6 bases). CDR3 length: 13 residues. Germline-derived CDR1 and CDR2 are SNHLY and FYNNEI. V dropped 8 bases and J dropped 4 bases, with 11 bases sitting between them. DNA for the CDR3: TGTGCCAGCGGCCAGGGAGGCACCGGGGAGCTGTTTTTT. It codes for CASGQGGTGELFF.

This sequence joins TRBV6-5 and TRBJ2-1, with 11 positions matching TRBD2. The CDR3 sequence is 15 residues long. With V trimmed by 5 bases and J by 10 bases, 10 bases remained unmatched. Per germline, CDR1 MNHEY and CDR2 SVGAGI. CDR3 residues: CASSAPGLAVPEQFF. The DNA for the CDR3 is TGTGCCAGCAGTGCACCGGGACTAGCGGTCCCCGAGCAGTTCTTC.

The genes are TRBV28 and TRBJ2-3, with TRBD1 matching over 8 bases. The germline V gene encodes CDR1 MDHEN and CDR2 SYDVKM. V shed 8 bases, J shed 6 bases, and the junction held 10 bases outside the gene matches. There are 14 residues in the CDR3. The CDR3 coding sequence is TGTGCCAGCCTAGAGGACAGGGCAATGGATACGCAGTATTTT. Its translation: CASLEDRAMDTQYF.

The V gene is TRBV27, the J gene TRBJ2-5; TRBD1 might be the D (6 bases). The CDR3 length is 16 residues. From germline, CDR1 is MNHEY and CDR2 SMNVEV (reference sequence). V was trimmed by 6 bases and J by 1 base, leaving 18 bases between them. The CDR3 bases are TGTGCCAGCAGCAAACACAGGGTGGCCTCCCAAGAGACCCAGTACTTC. Translated, it gives CASSKHRVASQETQYF.

The rearrangement uses TRBV4-3 and TRBJ2-2; D call uncertain. Germline CDR1 LGHNA, CDR2 YSLEER. With 0 bases removed from V and 6 bases from J, the gap between germline ends came to 26 bases. This CDR3 comprises 20 residues. The CDR3 region is CASSQDPPFQAIELAGELFF. CDR3 in DNA: TGCGCCAGCAGCCAAGATCCGCCGTTCCAGGCAATCGAGCTCGCCGGGGAGCTGTTTTTT.

The rearrangement links TRBV4-1 to TRBJ1-4; 7 nucleotides line up with TRBD1. The CDR3 length is 15 residues. The junction had 7 bases not matched to a gene; V was cut back by 4 bases and J by 5 bases. Germline V gene lookup returns CDR1 MGHRA and CDR2 YSYEKL. The CDR3 DNA sequence: TGCGCCAGCAGCCTCTCACAGGGGCCAAATGAAAAACTGTTTTTT. Residues: CASSLSQGPNEKLFF.

The sample holds one count of this clone. The chain recombines TRBV11-3 with TRBJ2-3; D not certain. The CDR3 is 11 residues long. Trimming removed 3 bases at V and 5 bases at J, with 3 bases between. Germline CDR1 reads SGHNT; CDR2 reads YENEEA. For the CDR3, the DNA is TGTGCCAGCAGCTTCGGAGATACGCAGTATTTT. Its translation: CASSFGDTQYF.

This chain joins TRBV2 and TRBJ2-5, with TRBD2 matching over 7 bases. J was trimmed by 2 bases and V by 6 bases; bases with no gene match: 6. Germline lookup yields CDR1 SNHLY and CDR2 FYNNEI. This CDR3 contains 14 residues. The CDR3 loop reads CASSAGTTQETQYF. The DNA of the CDR3 is TGTGCCAGCAGCGCCGGGACTACTCAAGAGACCCAGTACTTC.

This chain connects TRBV11-2 to TRBJ2-2; D gene ambiguous. The CDR3 contains 15 residues. Germline V gene sequence: CDR1 SGHAT, CDR2 FQNNGV. V was trimmed by 3 bases and J by 2 bases, leaving 10 bases between them. The CDR3 loop is CASSFITANTGELFF. CDR3 sequence (DNA): TGTGCCAGCAGCTTTATTACAGCCAACACCGGGGAGCTGTTTTTT.

V and J are TRBV7-3 and TRBJ2-5, with 7 positions matching TRBD1. Germline V gives CDR1 SGHTA, CDR2 FQGTGA. The CDR3 spans 15 residues. J gave up 3 bases and V 5 bases, and 9 bases lay outside the gene matches. CDR3 sequence (DNA): TGTGCCAGCAGCCCGGGGACAGTGTTAAAAGAGACCCAGTACTTC. Its translation is CASSPGTVLKETQYF. Looking up the rest from reference TRBV7-3 and TRBJ2-5 gives the full variable domain: GAGVSQTPSNKVTEKGKYVELRCDPISGHTALYWYRQSLGQGPEFLIYFQGTGAADDSGLPNDRFFAVRPEGSVSTLKIQRTERGDSAVYLCASSPGTVLKETQYFGPGTRLLVL.

This clone came up a few times. The V call is TRBV2, the J call TRBJ2-5, with 7 bases fitting TRBD1. This CDR3 has 13 residues. Trimming cost V 7 bases and J 5 bases; bases outside gene matches: 7. The germline V gene has CDR1 SNHLY and CDR2 FYNNEI. The CDR3 spells CASTLDRMETQYF. The CDR3 DNA sequence: TGTGCCAGCACCCTGGACAGGATGGAGACCCAGTACTTC.

The chain links TRBV7-3 to TRBJ2-6, with a possible D match to TRBD2 (6 bases). The V end lost 2 bases, the J end lost 0 bases, and 8 bases lay between the germline ends. Germline V gene data show CDR1 as SGHTA and CDR2 as FQGTGA. The CDR3 has 16 amino acids. The chain's CDR3 is CASSLGGSSGANVLTF. The CDR3 region has the DNA TGTGCCAGCAGCTTAGGGGGGAGCTCTGGGGCCAACGTCCTGACTTTC. Combining the CDR3 with reference TRBV7-3 and TRBJ2-6 gives the whole variable domain GAGVSQTPSNKVTEKGKYVELRCDPISGHTALYWYRQSLGQGPEFLIYFQGTGAADDSGLPNDRFFAVRPEGSVSTLKIQRTERGDSAVYLCASSLGGSSGANVLTFGAGSRLTVL.